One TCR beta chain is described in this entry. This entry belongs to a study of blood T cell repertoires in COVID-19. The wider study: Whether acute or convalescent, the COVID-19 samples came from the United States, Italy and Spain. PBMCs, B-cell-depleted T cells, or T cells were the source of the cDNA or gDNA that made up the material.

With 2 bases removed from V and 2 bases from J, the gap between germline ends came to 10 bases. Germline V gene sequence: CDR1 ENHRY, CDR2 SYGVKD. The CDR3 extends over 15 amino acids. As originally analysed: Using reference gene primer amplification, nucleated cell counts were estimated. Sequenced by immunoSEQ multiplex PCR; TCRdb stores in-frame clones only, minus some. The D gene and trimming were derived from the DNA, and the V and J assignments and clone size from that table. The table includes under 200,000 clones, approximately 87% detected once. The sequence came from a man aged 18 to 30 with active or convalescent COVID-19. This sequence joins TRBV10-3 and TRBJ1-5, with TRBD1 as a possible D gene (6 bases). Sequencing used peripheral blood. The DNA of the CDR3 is TGTGCCATCAGTGAGGTGGACAGAGGCAATCAGCCCCAGCATTTT. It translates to CAISEVDRGNQPQHF.